Listed here are 4 T cell receptor beta chains from one sample, sequenced in a study of CD8+ T cells in alopecia areata. RNA was extracted and reverse transcribed into cDNA as the sequencing template. Method: immunoSEQ multiplex PCR; TCRdb's copy keeps in-frame clones and lacks some. The sample has some 110,000 clones, none seen only once. Sample: lesional skin. The receptors come from a C3H/HeJ mouse with alopecia areata. For this strain, the MHC haplotype corresponds to H2-k.

This clone was seen repeatedly, ten times or more. All gene names here are mouse names. The read ends 4 residues before the CDR3 terminus; that terminus is restored from the germline J gene. V usage is TRBV13-3 and J usage is TRBJ2-3, with a weak D call TRBD1 (6 bases). The CDR3 is 14 amino acids. V shed 7 bases and J shed 4 bases, with 16 bases lying between them. The germline V gene has CDR1 NNHDY and CDR2 SYVADS. The CDR3 is CASAQAQGPETLYF. The CDR3 DNA, read in part, is TGTGCCAGCGCTCAAGCACAGGGCCCAGAA.

This clone was seen only a few times. Germline and genes: mouse. The sequenced fragment ends 4 residues before the CDR3 boundary, so the rest is inferred from the germline J gene. The J gene is TRBJ2-4, the V gene TRBV13-3; D gene unclear. The CDR3 length is 14 residues. Germline CDR1 NNHDY, CDR2 SYVADS. Trimming took off 0 bases at V and 2 bases at J, with 7 bases between the two ends. This chain's CDR3 is CASSDAGIQNTLYF. CDR3 DNA, as far as it was read: TGTGCCAGCAGTGATGCTGGCATTCAAAAC.

Comments on this clone: Any gene name here is a mouse gene name. The read stops 4 residues short of the end of the CDR3; the missing end is completed from the germline J gene. The chain joins TRBV19 to TRBJ2-2; 9 bases are shared with TRBD1. The CDR3 covers 18 residues. Germline trimming cut 0 bases from V and 0 bases from J; bases unmatched to any gene: 6. From germline, CDR1 is FNHDT and CDR2 SITEND (reference sequence). CDR3 DNA (partial): TGTGCCAGCAGTATAGTCGGACAGGGGTCTGCAAACACCGGG. Protein: CASSIVGQGSANTG. The full CDR3 protein is CASSIVGQGSANTGQLYF.

A word on this clone: These gene names are mouse names. The sequenced part of the CDR3 DNA is TGTGCCAGTCAAACAGGGGCCACA. It is translated as CASQTGAT. The whole CDR3 reads CASQTGATEVFF. The rearrangement links TRBV19 to TRBJ1-1; 7 bases agree with TRBD1. The read falls 4 residues short of the CDR3 end, and the missing part is taken from the germline J gene. V dropped 8 bases and J dropped 4; count of bases not matched to a gene: 5. The CDR3 length is 12 residues. The V gene's germline CDR1 is FNHDT and CDR2 SITEND (reference sequence).